This is a list of T cell receptor beta chains from one sample in a study of vaccination effects on CD4 cells after COVID-19. Generated by immunoSEQ multiplex PCR, the TCRdb table keeps only in-frame clones and is missing some. Of 35,000 to 40,000 clones listed, around 74% are singletons. No cognate antigen is known for these TCRs. The source material was CD4+ T cells from PBMCs cultured without peptide, sampled before COVID-19 vaccination. The source is a human donor who received a COVID-19 vaccine. Each CDR3 is given with its conserved first and last residue. D genes are given only for firm matches. Size tells how often a clone was seen (once, few, many) or the class of an expanded clone, and some rows leave it out.

V	J	size	D	DNA	CDR3
TRBV11-2	TRBJ1-6	few	-	TGTGCCAGCAGCCTAACCTGGGTTTCACCCCTCCACTTT	CASSLTWVSPLHF
TRBV7-8	TRBJ2-5	-	-	TGTGCCAGCAGCTCCACCGGGGCACAAGAGACCCAGTACTTC	CASSSTGAQETQYF
TRBV4-2	TRBJ2-3	few	-	TGTGCCAGCAGCCAAGAATTATTTGGGGAAGATACGCAGTATTTT	CASSQELFGEDTQYF
TRBV19	TRBJ2-2	-	-	TGTGCCAGTAGTATCGACGTTGGCACCGGGGAGCTGTTTTTT	CASSIDVGTGELFF
TRBV9	TRBJ1-5	-	-	TGTGCCAGCAGCGGGATAGGGCGGGGCGCAGCCCAGCATTTT	CASSGIGRGAAQHF
TRBV27	TRBJ2-7	-	-	TGTGCCAGCAGTTTAGTACAGGGAGGGCCCTACGAGCAGTACTTC	CASSLVQGGPYEQYF
TRBV30	TRBJ1-1	-	-	TGTGCCTGGAGTGTACATTGGGGCAAGGCAGGTGAAGCTTTCTTT	CAWSVHWGKAGEAFF
TRBV6-5	TRBJ2-5	once	TRBD2	TGTGCCAGCACCCTTAGCGGGGGAAGCGAGACCCAGTACTTC	CASTLSGGSETQYF
TRBV6-2/TRBV6-3	TRBJ1-1	-	TRBD1	TGTGCCAGCAGTTACTCGATCGAAACAGGGGGCACTGAAGCTTTCTTT	CASSYSIETGGTEAFF
TRBV12-3/TRBV12-4	TRBJ2-7	-	-	TGTGCCAGCAGTTTTGGTTTCGCTAACGAGCAGTACTTC	CASSFGFANEQYF
TRBV5-1	TRBJ1-1	-	-	TGCGCCAGCAGCCCCGACAAGAACACTGAAGCTTTCTTT	CASSPDKNTEAFF
TRBV27	TRBJ1-4	few	-	TGTGCCAGCAGCCGAAGTTGGAATGAAAAACTGTTTTTT	CASSRSWNEKLFF
TRBV6-5	TRBJ1-2	-	TRBD1	TGTGCCAGCAGGAACAGGGGATCACCGACGGGCTACACCTTC	CASRNRGSPTGYTF
TRBV27	TRBJ1-1	few	-	TGTGCCAGCAGTTTAAACCCGGGGGGGAACACTGAAGCTTTCTTT	CASSLNPGGNTEAFF
TRBV11-2	TRBJ2-3	-	-	TGTGCCAGCAGGAGAGGTGGAGGGAAAACAGATACGCAGTATTTT	CASRRGGGKTDTQYF
TRBV3-1/TRBV3-2	TRBJ2-1	once	-	TGTGCCGGCAACAATGAGCAGTTCTTC	CAGNNEQFF